This TCR beta chain was recorded in a study of CD4 T cells in relation to SARS-CoV-2 and coronaviruses. Study background: TCR beta CDR3s were sequenced after roughly nine-day antigen culture of PBMCs.

TCRdb's copy holds only in-frame clones and misses some; the assay was immunoSEQ multiplex PCR. The sample shows 25,000 or so clones, around 75% of them seen only once. V trimming: 4 bases; J trimming: 5 bases; junction bases outside the gene matches: 6. Per germline, CDR1 SGHRS and CDR2 YFSETQ. The CDR3 is 13 residues long. Before the COVID-19 pandemic, during about 2011-2019, CD4+ T cells were taken from unexposed donors. Isolation of CD4+ T cells took place after less than twelve days in culture. Testing used SARS-CoV-2 S/N and four cold-coronavirus spikes on unexposed-donor CD4+ T cells, cells permitting. This clone showed up just a few times. Its antigen remains unknown.

The sequence was obtained from a human donor in good health. The V and J genes are TRBV5-1 and TRBJ2-7; 7 nucleotides match TRBD1. Source material: CD4+ T cells from PBMCs, cultured in vitro. CDR3 coding DNA: TGCGCCAGCAGCCCCCGGGACAGAGACGAGCAGTACTTC. Its protein product is CASSPRDRDEQYF.